This T cell receptor beta chain was found in a study of PD-1 blockade in classical Hodgkin lymphoma. Time point given: newly diagnosed, previously untreated cHL patient sample. Magnetic negative selection purified CD4+ T cells from thawed PBMCs. The CDR3 spans 15 residues. The V gene end was trimmed by 2 bases and the J gene end by 6 bases; junction bases not matched to a gene: 7. The germline CDR1 and CDR2 sequences are MNHEY and SVGAGI. TCRdb keeps only in-frame clones here, not all; method: immunoSEQ multiplex PCR. This sample has 24,000 or so clones, with roughly 89% found just once. This clonotype was obtained from a human donor with classical Hodgkin lymphoma. The rearrangement links TRBV6-5 to TRBJ2-1; TRBD2 matches 7 bases. Sample: CD4+ T cells from blood. The CDR3, as DNA: TGTGCCAGCAGTTACGGACTAGTCCGGCCCAATGAGCAGTTCTTC. Translation gives CASSYGLVRPNEQFF.